These 26 T cell receptor beta chains share one sample of origin, sequenced in a study of early T cells in non-severe SARS-CoV-2 infection. TCRdb ran MiXCR on the 5' RACE reads and lists one entry per CDR3 protein. The data hold around 50,000 distinct CDR3 sequences, with roughly 4% observed a single time. Material for sequencing was whole blood. These receptors all stem from an adult who was a healthcare worker with PCR-confirmed SARS-CoV-2 infection or an uninfected control (not recorded which).

This clonotype was observed many times. The V gene is TRBV7-6, the J gene TRBJ2-1; 8 bases are a match to TRBD2. V was clipped by 5 bases and J by 4 bases; unmatched bases: 13. The CDR3 covers 17 residues. The germline V gene encodes CDR1 SGHVS and CDR2 FNYEAQ. The CDR3 DNA reads TGTGCCAGCAGCCATATGCCTAGGGCTAGCGGGTACAATGAGCAGTTCTTC. Amino acids: CASSHMPRASGYNEQFF.

This clonotype was seen many times. The chain recombines TRBV20-1 with TRBJ2-5; 15 positions agree with TRBD2. Germline CDR1 DFQATT, CDR2 SNEGSKA (reference sequence). The CDR3 spans 16 residues. V dropped 6 bases and J dropped 0; count of bases not matched to a gene: 5. CDR3 in amino acids: CSAPGLAGGNQETQYF. Written as DNA, the CDR3 is TGCAGTGCCCCTGGACTAGCGGGAGGGAACCAAGAGACCCAGTACTTC.

This clonotype was picked up a small number of times. The chain carries TRBV6-5 and TRBJ2-1, with D possibly TRBD2 on 5 matching bases. Germline V gene data show CDR1 as MNHEY and CDR2 as SVGAGI. The V gene lost 5 bases and the J gene lost 0 bases, with 14 bases spanning the gap. The CDR3 runs 16 residues. CDR3 sequence (DNA): TGTGCCAGCAGTCGGGGATATAAAAGCTCCTACAATGAGCAGTTCTTC. Residues: CASSRGYKSSYNEQFF.

This clonotype was seen many times. The chain employs TRBV10-3 and TRBJ2-3; D is uncertain. The CDR3 runs to 15 residues. V dropped 0 bases and J dropped 2 bases, with 9 bases sitting between them. Per the germline V gene, CDR1 is ENHRY and CDR2 is SYGVKD. The CDR3 is CAISESSGSTDTQYF. For the CDR3, the DNA is TGTGCCATCAGTGAGTCGTCTGGGTCCACAGATACGCAGTATTTT.

This clonotype was recorded at least ten times. The rearrangement uses TRBV29-1 and TRBJ2-3; 13 bases align to TRBD2. Germline V gives CDR1 SQVTM, CDR2 ANQGSEA. The CDR3 has 14 residues. V gave up 6 bases and J gave up 14 bases; unmatched junction bases: 14. The CDR3 nucleotides are TGCAGCGTCGGACTAGCGGGAGACCCTTCCCGACTGTATTTT. This encodes CSVGLAGDPSRLYF.

The sample holds many counts of this clonotype. The V and J genes are TRBV7-8 and TRBJ2-7; D is possibly TRBD1 or TRBD2 (6 bases each). The CDR3 has 15 residues. V gave up 1 base and J gave up 1 base, with 11 bases separating them. From germline, CDR1 is SGHVS and CDR2 FQNEAQ. In nucleotides, the CDR3 is TGTGCCAGCAGCTTAGGAGGGGGGAGATCCTACGAGCAGTACTTC. This codes for CASSLGGGRSYEQYF.

This clonotype has a handful of counts. The V gene is TRBV7-9, the J gene TRBJ2-2, with a possible D match to TRBD1 (6 bases). The CDR3 extends over 13 amino acids. Trimming left V 3 bases short and J 5 bases short, with 7 bases between. Germline loops: CDR1 SEHNR, CDR2 FQNEAQ (reference sequence). This CDR3 reads CASSFQGTGELFF. The DNA for the CDR3 is TGTGCCAGCAGCTTTCAGGGGACCGGGGAGCTGTTTTTT.

Relative to its sample, this clonotype is medium-sized (0.01 to 0.1%). The CDR3 reads CASSPWDSPHGYTF. Written as DNA, the CDR3 is TGTGCCAGCAGCCCCTGGGACAGCCCCCATGGCTACACCTTC. The J gene is TRBJ1-2, the V gene TRBV7-9; 7 nucleotides agree with TRBD1. After removal of 5 bases from V and 6 bases from J, the junction contained 9 bases not matched to a gene. The CDR3 totals 14 residues. Germline V gene data show CDR1 as SEHNR and CDR2 as FQNEAQ (reference sequence).

This clonotype was seen repeatedly, ten times or more. This chain joins TRBV20-1 and TRBJ2-5; 7 bases agree with TRBD1. The V gene's germline CDR1 is DFQATT and CDR2 SNEGSKA (reference sequence). The CDR3 has 14 amino acids. V dropped 5 bases and J dropped 1; count of bases not matched to a gene: 7. CDR3 in amino acids: CSAGKTGPQETQYF. The CDR3 DNA reads TGCAGTGCTGGGAAGACAGGGCCCCAAGAGACCCAGTACTTC.

This clonotype was seen a handful of times. This rearrangement joins TRBV6-1 to TRBJ2-3, with D possibly matching TRBD1 (6 bases). The CDR3 sequence is 14 residues long. Looked up from germline, CDR1 is MNHNS and CDR2 is SASEGT. Trimming removed 10 bases at V and 1 base at J, with 15 bases between. In DNA, the CDR3 is TGTGCCACCGACAGGATGTATGGCACAGATACGCAGTATTTT. Its protein product is CATDRMYGTDTQYF.

As to this clonotype: A much larger clone is a single base away; this may be a read error. The rearrangement joins TRBV29-1 to TRBJ2-5; tentatively, D is TRBD1 (6 bases). CDR1 and CDR2 (germline): SQVTM, ANQGSEA. Trimming left V 6 bases short and J 0 bases short, with 8 bases between. This CDR3 has 12 residues. CDR3: CSVWDNQETQYF. As DNA, the CDR3 is TGCAGCGTATGGGACAACCAAGAGACCCAGTACTTC. The full variable domain, rest sourced from reference TRBV29-1 and TRBJ2-5, is SAVISQKPSRDICQRGTSLTIQCQVDSQVTMMFWYRQQPGQSLTLIATANQGSEATYESGFVIDKFPISRPNLTFSTLTVSNMSPEDSSIYLCSVWDNQETQYFGPGTRLLVL.

Judged by abundance, this clonotype is medium-sized. J is TRBJ2-1 and V is TRBV24-1; TRBD1 matches at 9 bases. V gave up 7 bases and J gave up 7 bases; unmatched junction bases: 10. Per the germline V gene, CDR1 is KGHDR and CDR2 is SFDVKD. The CDR3 contains 15 residues. Here the CDR3 DNA reads TGTGCCACCAGGTCCGGGACAGGGATGGGTAATGAGCAGTTCTTC. Amino acids: CATRSGTGMGNEQFF.

The chain joins TRBV10-1 to TRBJ2-3; 12 bases are shared with TRBD2. The CDR3 totals 15 residues. Germline V gene sequence: CDR1 WNHNN, CDR2 SYGVQD (reference sequence). The trim removed 8 bases at V and 4 bases at J, leaving 7 bases unmatched. The CDR3 region is CASGQTSGSPDTQYF. The CDR3 nucleotides read TGCGCCAGCGGCCAGACTAGCGGGAGCCCAGATACGCAGTATTTT.

This clonotype was counted only a few times. This sequence joins TRBV6-1 and TRBJ2-2; weak D call: TRBD2 (6 bases). Germline V gene lookup returns CDR1 MNHNS and CDR2 SASEGT. The CDR3 spans 16 residues. The V gene lost 2 bases and the J gene lost 4 bases, with 14 bases spanning the gap. The CDR3 reads CASSERVLASTGELFF. The CDR3 DNA is TGTGCCAGCAGTGAACGGGTCCTAGCGAGCACCGGGGAGCTGTTTTTT.

The chain recombines TRBV29-1 with TRBJ1-1, with a possible D match to TRBD1 (6 bases). Per germline, CDR1 SQVTM and CDR2 ANQGSEA. V gave up 7 bases and J gave up 8 bases, with 14 bases separating them. This CDR3 spans 11 amino acids. Here the CDR3 reads CSAPTGREAFF. The CDR3 DNA is TGCAGCGCCCCAACAGGGAGGGAAGCTTTCTTT.

The rearrangement uses TRBV6-1 and TRBJ2-3; D unresolved. This CDR3 comprises 15 residues. Trimming took off 1 base at V and 3 bases at J, with 11 bases between the two ends. Per germline, CDR1 MNHNS and CDR2 SASEGT. DNA for the CDR3: TGTGCCAGCAGTGAAGTAGAGGTCAGAACAGATACGCAGTATTTT. Its translation: CASSEVEVRTDTQYF.

CDR3 bases: TGTGCCAGTAGTATCCGGGGTGACTCGACTGAGCAGTACTTC. This sequence encodes CASSIRGDSTEQYF. This chain links TRBV19 with TRBJ2-7; tentatively, D is TRBD2 (5 bases). The V gene's germline CDR1 is LNHDA and CDR2 SQIVND (reference sequence). V was cut by 3 bases and J by 7 bases, with 16 bases left in between. The CDR3 loop spans 14 amino acids.

This clonotype was seen ten or more times. The chain couples TRBV2 to TRBJ1-5; no clear D. The CDR3 runs 12 residues. The germline V and J ends were trimmed by 7 bases and 4 bases, with 8 bases remaining between them. CDR1 and CDR2 from the germline V gene are SNHLY and FYNNEI. In nucleotides, the CDR3 is TGTGCCAGCAACGGAGAAAATCAGCCCCAGCATTTT. Translating it yields CASNGENQPQHF.

This clonotype has at least ten counts. This chain uses TRBV27 with TRBJ2-5; D is possibly TRBD2 (6 bases). From germline, CDR1 is MNHEY and CDR2 SMNVEV (reference sequence). V lost 6 bases and J lost 5, with 10 bases in between. The CDR3 is made up of 12 amino acids. CDR3 in DNA: TGTGCCAGCAGGGGCGGGGTGGAGACCCAGTACTTC. It specifies CASRGGVETQYF.

This clonotype was seen many times. The chain combines TRBV11-2 with TRBJ2-1; 11 nucleotides match TRBD2. With 4 bases clipped from V and 7 bases from J, the junction kept 3 bases outside the gene matches. CDR1 is SGHAT and CDR2 is FQNNGV in the germline V gene. The CDR3 sequence is 14 residues long. The CDR3 reads CASSSLAGVNEQFF. CDR3 bases: TGTGCCAGCAGCTCACTAGCGGGGGTAAATGAGCAGTTCTTC.

The table lists this clonotype with many counts. The rearrangement uses TRBV19 and TRBJ2-1; D might be TRBD1 (6 bases). Germline CDR1 LNHDA, CDR2 SQIVND (reference sequence). V shed 8 bases and J shed 6 bases, with 11 bases lying between them. The CDR3 is 12 residues long. The CDR3 sequence is CASRPQGNEQFF. The CDR3 DNA follows: TGTGCCAGTCGCCCACAGGGCAATGAGCAGTTCTTC.

This chain uses TRBV28 with TRBJ2-7; TRBD2 matches 9 bases. CDR1 and CDR2 from the germline V gene are MDHEN and SYDVKM. This CDR3 has 18 residues. V lost 4 bases, J lost 9 bases, and 22 bases stayed unmatched. CDR3 sequence: CASSSLPGGLSGSGGQYF. The DNA for the CDR3 is TGTGCCAGCAGTTCCCTACCGGGAGGCCTTAGCGGGAGTGGCGGGCAGTACTTC.

The chain employs TRBV20-1 and TRBJ2-1; no definite D call. Trimming cost V 3 bases and J 0 bases, with 12 bases left between them. Germline loops: CDR1 DFQATT, CDR2 SNEGSKA (reference sequence). The CDR3 extends over 15 amino acids. The CDR3 DNA reads as TGCAGTGCTAGTGGTGGACGCAGCTCCTACAATGAGCAGTTCTTC. This encodes CSASGGRSSYNEQFF.

At least ten counts were recorded for this clonotype. The chain has TRBV19 and TRBJ1-6; weak D call: TRBD1 (6 bases). Germline-derived CDR1 and CDR2 are LNHDA and SQIVND (reference sequence). CDR3 length: 14 amino acids. The germline V and J ends were trimmed by 6 bases and 9 bases, with 15 bases remaining between them. CDR3 coding DNA: TGTGCCAGTAGCAACCAGGGGAACGGTTCACCCCTCCACTTT. Amino acids: CASSNQGNGSPLHF.

The chain carries TRBV19 and TRBJ1-5, with D possibly TRBD1 on 6 matching bases. Germline V gene data show CDR1 as LNHDA and CDR2 as SQIVND (reference sequence). Trimming removed 6 bases from V and 2 bases from J, with 14 bases in between. CDR3 length: 15 residues. CDR3 region: CASSYRVAGNQPQHF. The DNA of the CDR3 is TGTGCCAGTAGCTACAGGGTAGCTGGCAATCAGCCCCAGCATTTT.

In this sample, this clonotype turned up many times. The V and J genes are TRBV7-9 and TRBJ2-7; maybe TRBD1 (6 bases). The CDR3 runs to 13 residues. V lost 5 bases to trimming and J lost 6 bases, with 14 bases between them. Germline lookup yields CDR1 SEHNR and CDR2 FQNEAQ (reference sequence). CDR3 sequence reads: CASSPNRDGEQYF. The CDR3 DNA is TGTGCCAGCAGCCCCAACAGGGACGGCGAGCAGTACTTC. The full variable domain, in which reference TRBV7-9 and TRBJ2-7 provide the parts outside the CDR3, is DTGVSQNPRHKITKRGQNVTFRCDPISEHNRLYWYRQTLGQGPEFLTYFQNEAQLEKSRLLSDRFSAERPKGSFSTLEIQRTEQGDSAMYLCASSPNRDGEQYFGPGTRLTVT.